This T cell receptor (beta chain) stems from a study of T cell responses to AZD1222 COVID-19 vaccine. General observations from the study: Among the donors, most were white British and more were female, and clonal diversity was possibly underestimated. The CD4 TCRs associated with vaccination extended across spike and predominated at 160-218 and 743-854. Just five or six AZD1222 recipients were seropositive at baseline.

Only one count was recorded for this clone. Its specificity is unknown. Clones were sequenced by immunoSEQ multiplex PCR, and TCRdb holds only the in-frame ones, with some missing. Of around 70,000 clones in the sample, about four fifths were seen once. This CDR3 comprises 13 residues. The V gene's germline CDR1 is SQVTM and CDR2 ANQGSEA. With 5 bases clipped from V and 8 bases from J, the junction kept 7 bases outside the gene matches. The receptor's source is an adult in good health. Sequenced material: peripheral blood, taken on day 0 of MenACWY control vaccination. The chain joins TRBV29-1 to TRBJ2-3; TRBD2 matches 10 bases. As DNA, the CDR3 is TGCAGCGTTTCACTAGCGGGGTGGGGTACGCAGTATTTT. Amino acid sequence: CSVSLAGWGTQYF.